Listed below are T cell receptor beta chains from one sample, sequenced in a study of cytomegalovirus exposure and HLA in healthy donors. Profiled with immunoSEQ multiplex PCR; TCRdb holds only in-frame clones, not every one. Across approximately 93,000 clones, the top ten clones capture just under 3.5% of the sample. What was sequenced was PBMCs. The receptors here all came from a woman younger than 45 in good health and CMV-seronegative. Each CDR3 is given with its conserved first and last residue.

TRBJ1-1,TRBV5-6,CASSSYQGYTEAFF
TRBJ2-2,TRBV19,CASSLQGTNTGELFF
TRBJ2-1,TRBV6-6,CASSYGQGSNEQFF
TRBJ2-7,TRBV7-8,CASSLYQGSEQYF
TRBJ1-1,TRBV28,CASSLLAGGVNTEAFF
TRBJ1-5,TRBV10-3,CAISESGRGSNQPQHF
TRBJ2-7,TRBV19,CASSIILAGGREQYF
TRBJ1-2,TRBV2,CASSESGMDGYTF
TRBJ2-7,TRBV7-3,CASSLAFPQASGPYEQYF
TRBJ1-1,TRBV18,CASSPAQADEAFF
TRBJ2-3,TRBV7-9,CASSSFGVAASTDTQYF
TRBJ2-6,TRBV29-1,CSVGGGSGANVLTF
TRBJ1-2,TRBV19,CASSNHGTGGSGYTF
TRBJ2-1,TRBV27,CASSLVTSGGNYEQFF
TRBJ2-7,TRBV18,CASSPLYERNSYEQYF
TRBJ2-5,TRBV6-1,CATGLGPQETQYF
TRBJ2-7,TRBV5-5,CASSLGYRAGYEQYF
TRBJ1-1,TRBV5-1,CASSIDSRGTEAFF
TRBJ1-2,TRBV14,CASSQHRDAYGYTF
TRBJ2-5,TRBV5-8,CASSPDGTGVGETQYF
TRBJ2-7,TRBV6-6,CASSYTGSTYEQYF
TRBJ2-3,TRBV7-3,CASSFRAAGRDTQYF
TRBJ1-5,TRBV28,CASRRRGDQPQHF
TRBJ2-7,TRBV5-6,CASSFRGTSYEQYF
TRBJ1-1,TRBV6-4,CASSVDPTGGTEAFF
TRBJ1-2,TRBV5-1,CASGAEGEAYGYTF
TRBJ1-1,TRBV27,CASTTRQGHTEAFF
TRBJ1-5,TRBV5-8,CASSVGTGAEEPQHF
TRBJ1-2,TRBV7-9,CASSLTDYGYTF
TRBJ1-4,TRBV30,CAWSPGGANEKLFF
TRBJ2-1,TRBV4-1,CASSQSLGLAHNEQFF
TRBJ2-7,TRBV5-1,CASSLAQGASYEQYF
TRBJ2-7,TRBV29-1,CSGPGQAPYEQYF
TRBJ1-5,TRBV19,CASSHRGPLGRNQPQHF
TRBJ1-1,TRBV18,CASSAPKGGGDTEAFF
TRBJ1-5,TRBV6-1,CASTGSSNQPQHF
TRBJ2-2,TRBV5-6,CASSFRPGTGNAGELFF
TRBJ1-1,TRBV6-5,CASSFEVNTEAFF
TRBJ1-2,TRBV6-4,CASSDQAGQGNGYTF
TRBJ1-6,TRBV5-4,CASSSAEGGGNSPLHF
TRBJ1-2,TRBV4-1,CASGFGGLHDYGYTF
TRBJ1-2,TRBV7-9,CASSSGQGDGYGYTF
TRBJ2-3,TRBV6-5,CASSYGGSTDTQYF
TRBJ2-7,TRBV18,CASSPRDASSYEQYF
TRBJ2-7,TRBV11-2,CASSFDRGSYEQYF
TRBJ1-1,TRBV9,CASSVSGGTEAFF
TRBJ1-2,TRBV29-1,CSVPISRGYTF
TRBJ2-7,TRBV15,CATSRGGLAGAGQYF
TRBJ2-3,TRBV9,CASSAAGGPDTQYF
TRBJ2-5,TRBV29-1,CSVRLVGETQYF
TRBJ2-1,TRBV13,CASSLNSIFDEQFF
TRBJ1-2,TRBV30,CAWMTRGNYGYTF
TRBJ2-5,TRBV6-5,CASSYRLAGHQETQYF
TRBJ1-2,TRBV18,CASSPQAIGGMVWGYTF
TRBJ1-2,TRBV4-2,CASSQSPGGHYGYTF
TRBJ1-1,TRBV18,CASSPLGGGHTEAFF
TRBJ2-7,TRBV4-1,CASSQRMTAGNDYEQYF
TRBJ1-1,TRBV27,CASSPDRAEAFF
TRBJ2-5,TRBV19,CASSAGLAVKPQETQYF
TRBJ2-5,TRBV28,CASSRPGQGAREQYF